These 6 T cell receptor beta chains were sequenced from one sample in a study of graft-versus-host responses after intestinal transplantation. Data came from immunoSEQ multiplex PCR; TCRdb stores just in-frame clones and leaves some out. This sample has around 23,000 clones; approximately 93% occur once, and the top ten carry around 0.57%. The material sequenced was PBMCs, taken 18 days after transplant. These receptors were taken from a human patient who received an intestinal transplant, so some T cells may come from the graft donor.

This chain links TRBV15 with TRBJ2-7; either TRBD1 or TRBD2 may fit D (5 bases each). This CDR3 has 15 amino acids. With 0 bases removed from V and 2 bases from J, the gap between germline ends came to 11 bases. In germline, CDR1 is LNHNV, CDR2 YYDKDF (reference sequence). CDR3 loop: CATSREGDAAYEQYF. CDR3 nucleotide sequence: TGTGCCACCAGCAGAGAGGGGGATGCAGCCTACGAGCAGTACTTC.

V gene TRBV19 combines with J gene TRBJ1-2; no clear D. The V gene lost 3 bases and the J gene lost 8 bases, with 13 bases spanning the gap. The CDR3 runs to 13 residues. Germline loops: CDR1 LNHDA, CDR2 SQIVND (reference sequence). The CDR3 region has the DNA TGTGCCAGTAGTATTTCGGGCGGCAGCGGCTACACCTTC. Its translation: CASSISGGSGYTF.

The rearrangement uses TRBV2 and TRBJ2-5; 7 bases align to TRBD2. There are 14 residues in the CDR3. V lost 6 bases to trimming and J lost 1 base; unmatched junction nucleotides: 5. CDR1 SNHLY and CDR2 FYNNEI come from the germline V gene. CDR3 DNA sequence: TGTGCCAGCAGCGCCTCGGGGGGCCAAGAGACCCAGTACTTC. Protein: CASSASGGQETQYF. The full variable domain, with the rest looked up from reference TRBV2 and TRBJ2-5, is EPEVTQTPSHQVTQMGQEVILRCVPISNHLYFYWYRQILGQKVEFLVSFYNNEISEKSEIFDDQFSVERPDGSNFTLKIRSTKLEDSAMYFCASSASGGQETQYFGPGTRLLVL.

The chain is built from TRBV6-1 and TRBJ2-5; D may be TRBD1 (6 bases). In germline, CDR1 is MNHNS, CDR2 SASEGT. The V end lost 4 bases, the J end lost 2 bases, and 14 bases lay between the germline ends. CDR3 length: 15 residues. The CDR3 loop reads CASSALPGHQETQYF. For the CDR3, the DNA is TGTGCCAGCAGTGCGCTACCGGGACATCAAGAGACCCAGTACTTC.

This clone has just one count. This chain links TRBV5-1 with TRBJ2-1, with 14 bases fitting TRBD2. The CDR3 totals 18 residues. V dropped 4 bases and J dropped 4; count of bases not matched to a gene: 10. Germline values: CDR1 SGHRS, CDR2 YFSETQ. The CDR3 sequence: CASSPGLAGGDIYNEQFF. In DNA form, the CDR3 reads TGCGCCAGCAGCCCAGGACTAGCGGGGGGTGACATTTACAATGAGCAGTTCTTC.

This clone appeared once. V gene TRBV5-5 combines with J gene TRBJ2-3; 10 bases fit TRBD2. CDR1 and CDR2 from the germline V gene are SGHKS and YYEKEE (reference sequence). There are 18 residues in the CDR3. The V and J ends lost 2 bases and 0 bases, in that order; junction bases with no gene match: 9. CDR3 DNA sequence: TGTGCCAGCAGCTTAAGGGACCTAGCGGGGGCTAGCACAGATACGCAGTATTTT. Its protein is CASSLRDLAGASTDTQYF. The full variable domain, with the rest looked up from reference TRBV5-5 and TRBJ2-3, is DAGVTQSPTHLIKTRGQQVTLRCSPISGHKSVSWYQQVLGQGPQFIFQYYEKEERGRGNFPDRFSARQFPNYSSELNVNALLLGDSALYLCASSLRDLAGASTDTQYFGPGTRLTVL.